This record concerns one TCR beta chain sequence. Its antigen is as yet unknown. This sample stems from a study of radiation and T cells in renal cell carcinoma. Points from the study as a whole: Top tumor clonotypes rose in blood 2 weeks post-radiation, then contracted. Pretreatment tumor biopsies were lacking, so baseline clonotypes are unknown.

Here immunoSEQ multiplex PCR was the method, and the copy in TCRdb shows in-frame clones only, minus some. The table records approximately 45,000 clones, 75% to 85% of them present only once. The time point here: baseline pretreatment blood. The sample's treatment: 15 Gy SBRT to primary tumor, nephrectomy 4 weeks later. After SBRT, blood was collected at 2 and 4 weeks, plus baseline. This CDR3 region has 15 residues. The V gene's germline CDR1 is SGHRS and CDR2 YFSETQ. Germline trimming cut 0 bases from V and 8 bases from J; bases unmatched to any gene: 9. This specimen was blood, taken from a patient whose treatment included radiotherapy and nephrectomy. This sequence was found in a woman between 70 and 85 years old with renal cell carcinoma. This chain links TRBV5-1 with TRBJ1-2, with 8 bases identical to TRBD1. The CDR3 nucleotides read TGCGCCAGCAGCTTGGAGATAGCGACAGGGGACGGCTACACCTTC. Translation: CASSLEIATGDGYTF. Filled out from reference TRBV5-1 and TRBJ1-2, the complete variable domain reads KAGVTQTPRYLIKTRGQQVTLSCSPISGHRSVSWYQQTPGQGLQFLFEYFSETQRNKGNFPGRFSGRQFSNSRSEMNVSTLELGDSALYLCASSLEIATGDGYTFGSGTRLTVV.